Below are 17 T cell receptor beta chains sequenced from a single sample in a study of T cell responses to AZD1222 COVID-19 vaccine. TCRdb's copy holds only in-frame clones and misses some; the assay was immunoSEQ multiplex PCR. The sample holds roughly 100,000 clones, approximately 88% seen once. Here the sequenced sample was peripheral blood, taken on day 0 of AZD1222 vaccination. Receptors originate from an adult in good health.

The chain links TRBV7-2 to TRBJ2-7; tentatively, D is TRBD2 (6 bases). There are 15 residues in the CDR3. Germline V gene sequence: CDR1 SGHTA, CDR2 FQGNSA. Trimming removed 5 bases from V and 3 bases from J, with 17 bases in between. CDR3 region: CASSPGLEVYYEQYF. CDR3 nucleotide sequence: TGTGCCAGCAGCCCGGGACTGGAGGTTTACTACGAGCAGTACTTC.

V usage is TRBV7-9 and J usage is TRBJ1-1; D is possibly TRBD1 (5 bases). Trimming pared 5 bases from V and 1 base from J, leaving 11 bases between. The germline CDR1 and CDR2 sequences are SEHNR and FQNEAQ (reference sequence). The CDR3 has 14 amino acids. CDR3 amino acids: CASSQPGGNTEAFF. For the CDR3, the DNA is TGTGCCAGCAGCCAGCCCGGGGGGAACACTGAAGCTTTCTTT.

In this sample, this clone turned up a few times. The DNA for the CDR3 is TGTGCCAGCAGTGTAGCCGATGACAGGATACAGTTCTTC. Translation gives CASSVADDRIQFF. The V call is TRBV28, the J call TRBJ2-1; TRBD1 might be the D (6 bases). V lost 5 bases and J 13 bases, leaving 18 bases between the germline ends. The CDR3 loop spans 13 amino acids. Looked up from germline, CDR1 is MDHEN and CDR2 is SYDVKM.

The V call is TRBV6-1, the J call TRBJ2-7; D is ambiguous. Germline values: CDR1 MNHNS, CDR2 SASEGT. The CDR3 runs to 13 residues. V was pared by 2 bases and J by 4 bases, with 9 bases between. DNA of the CDR3: TGTGCCAGCAGTGAATATTCAGGATACGAGCAGTACGTC. As protein: CASSEYSGYEQYV.

This clone showed up many times. CDR3 sequence reads: CASSLTGSPYEQYF. As DNA, the CDR3 is TGTGCCAGCAGCTTAACAGGGTCCCCCTACGAGCAGTACTTC. The chain links TRBV5-6 to TRBJ2-7; D perhaps matches TRBD1 (6 bases). This CDR3 has 14 amino acids. The germline V and J ends were trimmed by 2 bases and 2 bases, with 11 bases remaining between them. Germline CDR1 reads SGHDT; CDR2 reads YYEEEE.

The chain recombines TRBV27 with TRBJ1-1; 7 nucleotides match TRBD1. J lost 0 bases, V lost 5 bases, and 9 bases had no gene match. The CDR3 runs 16 residues. Germline assignment: CDR1 MNHEY and CDR2 SMNVEV (reference sequence). The CDR3 protein is CASSTQTGAMNTEAFF. The CDR3 nucleotides are TGTGCCAGCAGTACTCAAACAGGGGCCATGAACACTGAAGCTTTCTTT.

This sequence joins TRBV7-2 and TRBJ1-1; no clear D gene. CDR1 SGHTA and CDR2 FQGNSA come from the germline V gene. V was cut by 5 bases and J by 1 base, with 11 bases left in between. CDR3 length: 14 residues. The CDR3 nucleotides read TGTGCCAGCAGCCTCTACCCCGGGAACACTGAAGCTTTCTTT. Its translation: CASSLYPGNTEAFF.

The gene calls are TRBV5-1 and TRBJ1-1; TRBD1 aligns across 9 bases. V was clipped by 0 bases and J by 0 bases; unmatched bases: 3. This CDR3 is built from 16 residues. CDR1 and CDR2 from the germline V gene are SGHRS and YFSETQ. The CDR3 DNA reads as TGCGCCAGCAGCTTGGGGACAGGGGCCATGAACACTGAAGCTTTCTTT. Protein: CASSLGTGAMNTEAFF.

The V gene is TRBV28, the J gene TRBJ1-5; D is uncertain. The germline CDR1 and CDR2 sequences are MDHEN and SYDVKM. Trimming took 8 bases from V and 2 from J, leaving 13 bases between them. The CDR3 is 14 residues long. In DNA, the CDR3 is TGTGCCAGCGCTGGGCCAGAGGGCAATCAGCCCCAGCATTTT. Translation gives CASAGPEGNQPQHF.

The V call is TRBV6-2 or TRBV6-3, the J call TRBJ2-1, with D possibly called TRBD1 or TRBD2 (6 bases each). This CDR3 contains 12 residues. In germline, CDR1 is MNHEY, CDR2 SVGEGT. V shed 5 bases and J shed 9 bases, with 11 bases lying between them. This chain's CDR3 is CASSLGGSEQFF. The CDR3 coding sequence is TGTGCCAGCAGTCTGGGGGGCTCTGAGCAGTTCTTC.

The rearrangement uses TRBV7-2 and TRBJ2-1; 10 positions match TRBD1. The CDR3 is 15 residues long. Germline V lookup: CDR1 SGHTA, CDR2 FQGNSA. V lost 5 bases, J lost 2 bases, and 3 bases stayed unmatched. The CDR3 nucleotides are TGTGCCAGCAGCGCCGGGACAGGGGCCTACAATGAGCAGTTCTTC. It translates to CASSAGTGAYNEQFF.

This chain joins TRBV6-5 and TRBJ1-2; 8 bases fit TRBD1. The CDR3 spans 16 residues. Per the germline V gene, CDR1 is MNHEY and CDR2 is SVGAGI. V trimming: 3 bases; J trimming: 5 bases; junction bases outside the gene matches: 11. The CDR3 loop is CASSYGSTGALYGYTF. The CDR3 DNA follows: TGTGCCAGCAGTTATGGGTCGACAGGGGCCTTGTATGGCTACACCTTC.

The V gene is TRBV6-6, the J gene TRBJ2-5; possibly TRBD1 for D (6 bases). Per the germline V gene, CDR1 is MNHNY and CDR2 is SVGAGI (reference sequence). The CDR3 has 13 residues. Trimming removed 6 bases from V and 5 bases from J, with 13 bases in between. The CDR3 region has the DNA TGTGCCAGCAGACAGGGTTTGCCGGAGACCCAGTACTTC. Translation: CASRQGLPETQYF.

The V gene is TRBV5-1, the J gene TRBJ2-2; D is undetermined. The ends were cut back, 2 bases at V and 6 bases at J, with 14 bases in the middle. Germline loops: CDR1 SGHRS, CDR2 YFSETQ. The CDR3 is 15 amino acids. CDR3 region: CASSFRGRPAGELFF. The CDR3 coding sequence is TGCGCCAGCAGCTTTAGAGGCAGGCCCGCCGGGGAGCTGTTTTTT.

The V call is TRBV29-1, the J call TRBJ1-4, with D tentatively TRBD1 (6 bases). V was clipped by 6 bases and J by 8 bases, with 16 bases between them. This CDR3 comprises 13 residues. The germline CDR1 and CDR2 sequences are SQVTM and ANQGSEA. In nucleotides, the CDR3 is TGCAGCGTCGCCACAGGGCCTGTGGAAAAACTGTTTTTT. It translates to CSVATGPVEKLFF.

The chain recombines TRBV19 with TRBJ1-1, with D uncertain. With 1 base removed from V and 5 bases from J, the gap between germline ends came to 11 bases. CDR3 length: 14 residues. Germline V gene data show CDR1 as LNHDA and CDR2 as SQIVND (reference sequence). CDR3 coding DNA: TGTGCCAGTAGTATAGGAAGGGATGGGACTGAAGCTTTCTTT. The encoded protein is CASSIGRDGTEAFF.

V usage is TRBV19 and J usage is TRBJ2-1; unclear D gene. V was trimmed by 5 bases and J by 6 bases, leaving 5 bases between them. Germline assignment: CDR1 LNHDA and CDR2 SQIVND (reference sequence). CDR3 length: 11 amino acids. The CDR3 loop is CASSVANEQFF. DNA for the CDR3: TGTGCCAGTAGTGTGGCCAATGAGCAGTTCTTC.